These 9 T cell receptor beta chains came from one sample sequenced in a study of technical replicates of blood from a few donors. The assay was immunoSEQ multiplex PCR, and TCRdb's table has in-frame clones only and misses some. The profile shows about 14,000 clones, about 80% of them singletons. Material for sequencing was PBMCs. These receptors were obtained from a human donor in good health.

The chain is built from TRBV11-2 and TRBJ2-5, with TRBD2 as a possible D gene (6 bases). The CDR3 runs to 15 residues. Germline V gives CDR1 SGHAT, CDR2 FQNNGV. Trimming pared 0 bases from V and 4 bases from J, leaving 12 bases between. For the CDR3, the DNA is TGTGCCAGCAGCTTAGAGGAGGGAATGGGAGAGACCCAGTACTTC. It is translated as CASSLEEGMGETQYF.

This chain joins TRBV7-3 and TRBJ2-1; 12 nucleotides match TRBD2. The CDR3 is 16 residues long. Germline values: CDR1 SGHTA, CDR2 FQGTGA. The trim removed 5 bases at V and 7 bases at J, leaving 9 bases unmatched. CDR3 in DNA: TGTGCCAGCAGCGAAGGCGCTCTAGCGGGAGGGAATGAGCAGTTCTTC. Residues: CASSEGALAGGNEQFF. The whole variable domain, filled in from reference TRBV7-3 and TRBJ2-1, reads GAGVSQTPSNKVTEKGKYVELRCDPISGHTALYWYRQSLGQGPEFLIYFQGTGAADDSGLPNDRFFAVRPEGSVSTLKIQRTERGDSAVYLCASSEGALAGGNEQFFGPGTRLTVL.

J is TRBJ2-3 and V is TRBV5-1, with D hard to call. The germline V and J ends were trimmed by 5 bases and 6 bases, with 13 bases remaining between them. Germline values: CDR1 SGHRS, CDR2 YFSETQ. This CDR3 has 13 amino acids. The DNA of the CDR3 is TGCGCCAGCAGATGGCTAGGCGAGGATACGCAGTATTTT. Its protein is CASRWLGEDTQYF.

The CDR3 loop is CASSYLSGGPNTEAFF. CDR3 coding DNA: TGTGCCAGCAGTTACTTATCGGGAGGGCCGAACACTGAAGCTTTCTTT. The chain carries TRBV6-5 and TRBJ1-1, with D uncertain. Germline values: CDR1 MNHEY, CDR2 SVGAGI. The CDR3 is 16 residues long. V shed 1 base and J shed 1 base, with 13 bases lying between them.

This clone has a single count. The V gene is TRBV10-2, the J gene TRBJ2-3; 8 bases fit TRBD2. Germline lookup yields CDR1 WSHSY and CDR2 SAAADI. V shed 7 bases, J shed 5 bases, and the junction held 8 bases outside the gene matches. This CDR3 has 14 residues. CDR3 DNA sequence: TGCGCCAGCACAGCGGGAGTTGTTGTAGATACGCAGTATTTT. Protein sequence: CASTAGVVVDTQYF.

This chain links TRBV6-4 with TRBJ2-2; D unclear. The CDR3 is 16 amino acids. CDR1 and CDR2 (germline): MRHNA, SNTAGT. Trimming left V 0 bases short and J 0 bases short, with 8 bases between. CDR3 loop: CASSDSRDANTGELFF. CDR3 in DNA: TGTGCCAGCAGTGACTCGAGAGATGCGAACACCGGGGAGCTGTTTTTT.

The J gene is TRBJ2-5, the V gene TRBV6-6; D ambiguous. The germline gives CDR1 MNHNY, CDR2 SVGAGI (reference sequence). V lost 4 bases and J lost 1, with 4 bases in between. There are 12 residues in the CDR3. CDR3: CASSSSQETQYF. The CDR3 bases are TGTGCCAGCAGTTCCAGCCAAGAGACCCAGTACTTC.

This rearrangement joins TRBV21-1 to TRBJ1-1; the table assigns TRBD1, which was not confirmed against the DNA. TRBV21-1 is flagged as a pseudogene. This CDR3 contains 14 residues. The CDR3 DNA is TGTGCCAGCAGCACCCTAGACAGCAACACTGAAGCTTTCTTT. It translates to CASSTLDSNTEAFF.

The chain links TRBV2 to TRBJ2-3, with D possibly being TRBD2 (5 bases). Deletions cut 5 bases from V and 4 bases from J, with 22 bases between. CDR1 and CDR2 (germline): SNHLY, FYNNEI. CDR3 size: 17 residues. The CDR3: CASSPYGRGFGADTQYF. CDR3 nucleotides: TGTGCCAGCAGTCCTTATGGGAGAGGGTTCGGGGCAGATACGCAGTATTTT.